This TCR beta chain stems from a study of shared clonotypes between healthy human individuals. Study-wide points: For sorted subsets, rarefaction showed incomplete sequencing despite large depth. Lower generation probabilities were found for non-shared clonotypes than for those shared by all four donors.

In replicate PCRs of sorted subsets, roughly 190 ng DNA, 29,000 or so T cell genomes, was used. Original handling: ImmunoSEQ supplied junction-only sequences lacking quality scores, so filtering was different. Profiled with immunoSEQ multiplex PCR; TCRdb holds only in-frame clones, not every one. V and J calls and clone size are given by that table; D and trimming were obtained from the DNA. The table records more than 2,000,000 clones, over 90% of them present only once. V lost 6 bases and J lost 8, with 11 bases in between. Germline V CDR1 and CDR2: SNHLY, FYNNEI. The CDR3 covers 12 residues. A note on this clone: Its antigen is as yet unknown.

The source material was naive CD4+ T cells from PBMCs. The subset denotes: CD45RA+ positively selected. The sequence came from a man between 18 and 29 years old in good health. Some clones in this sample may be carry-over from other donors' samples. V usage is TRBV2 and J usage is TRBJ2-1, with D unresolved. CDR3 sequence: CASRGLGHEQFF. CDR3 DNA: TGTGCCAGCAGGGGTCTGGGCCATGAGCAGTTCTTC.